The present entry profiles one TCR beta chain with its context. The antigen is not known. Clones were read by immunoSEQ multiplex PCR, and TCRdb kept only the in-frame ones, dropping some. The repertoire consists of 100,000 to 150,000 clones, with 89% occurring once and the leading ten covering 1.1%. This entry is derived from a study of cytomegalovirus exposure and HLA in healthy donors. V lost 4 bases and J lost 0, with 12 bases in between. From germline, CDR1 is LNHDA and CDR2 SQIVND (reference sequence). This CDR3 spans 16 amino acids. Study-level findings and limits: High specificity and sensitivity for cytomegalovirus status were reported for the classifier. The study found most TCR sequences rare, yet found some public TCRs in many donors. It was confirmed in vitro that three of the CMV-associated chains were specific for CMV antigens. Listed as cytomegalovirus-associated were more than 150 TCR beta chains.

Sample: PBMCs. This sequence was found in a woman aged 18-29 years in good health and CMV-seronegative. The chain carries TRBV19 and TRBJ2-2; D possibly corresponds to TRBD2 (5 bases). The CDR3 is CASSKQTGTNTGELFF. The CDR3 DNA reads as TGTGCCAGTAGTAAACAAACCGGGACGAACACCGGGGAGCTGTTTTTT.